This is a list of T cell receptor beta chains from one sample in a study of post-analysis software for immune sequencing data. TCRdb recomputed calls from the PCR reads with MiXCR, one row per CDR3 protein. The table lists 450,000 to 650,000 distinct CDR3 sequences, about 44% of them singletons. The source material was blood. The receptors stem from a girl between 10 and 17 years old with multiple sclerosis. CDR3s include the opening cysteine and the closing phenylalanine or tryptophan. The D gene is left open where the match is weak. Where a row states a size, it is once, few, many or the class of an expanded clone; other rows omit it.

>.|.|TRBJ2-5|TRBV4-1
TGCGCCAGCAGCCTAACTAGAAGGCATGAGACCCAGTACTTC
CASSLTRRHETQYF
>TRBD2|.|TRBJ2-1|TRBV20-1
TGCAGTGCTAGACCAACCCTCTCAGCGGGGGGGCCTCGTGAGCAGTTCTTC
CSARPTLSAGGPREQFF
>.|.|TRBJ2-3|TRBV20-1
TGCAGTGGGGGCGGGATACCCACAGATACGCAGTATTTT
CSGGGIPTDTQYF
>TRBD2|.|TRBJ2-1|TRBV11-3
TGTGCCAGCAGCTTAGATCGGAGCTTGAGCGGGGCCCCCTACAATGAGCAGTTCTTC
CASSLDRSLSGAPYNEQFF
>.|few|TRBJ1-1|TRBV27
TGTGCCAGCAGCCTCGCCGGGCCGGTGGGAACTGAAGCTTTCTTT
CASSLAGPVGTEAFF
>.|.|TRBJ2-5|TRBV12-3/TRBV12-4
TGTGCCAGCAGACAAACAGGGAGCGGAGAGACCCAGTACTTC
CASRQTGSGETQYF
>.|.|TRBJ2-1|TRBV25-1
TGTGCCAGCAGTGACCAGGAGGTTTTGGGCAATGAGCAGTTCTTC
CASSDQEVLGNEQFF
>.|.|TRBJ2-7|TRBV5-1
TGCGCCAGCAGCTTGCTAGCGGAGGGGGCCTACGAGCAGTACTTC
CASSLLAEGAYEQYF
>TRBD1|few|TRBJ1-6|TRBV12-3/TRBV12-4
TGTGCCAGCACCCTCCGGACAGGGAATTCACCCCTCCACTTT
CASTLRTGNSPLHF
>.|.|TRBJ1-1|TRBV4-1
TGCGCCAGCCAAGCAAGGGTGGGGAACACTGAAGCTTTCTTT
CASQARVGNTEAFF
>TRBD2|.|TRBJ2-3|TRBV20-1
TGCAGTGCTACCAGCGGGGGGGCCCAGGATACGCAGTATTTT
CSATSGGAQDTQYF